This entry features one TCR beta chain sequence. The CDR3 loop spans 12 amino acids. Germline loops: CDR1 GTSNPN, CDR2 SVGIG (reference sequence). V lost 8 bases and J lost 1, with 9 bases in between. Under the authors' procedure: It was from reference gene primer amplification that nucleated cell counts were estimated. Clones were read by immunoSEQ multiplex PCR, and TCRdb kept only the in-frame ones, dropping some. V, J and clone size were drawn from that table, and D and trimming were deduced from the DNA. The sample records roughly 160,000 clones, approximately 88% being singletons. The data stem from a study of blood T cell repertoires in COVID-19.

This receptor was taken from a man aged 18 to 35 with active or convalescent COVID-19. Sequenced material: peripheral blood. The chain employs TRBV30 and TRBJ1-5, with D perhaps TRBD1 (6 bases). The CDR3 is CAAGQSNQPQHF. CDR3 nucleotides: TGTGCCGCCGGACAGAGCAATCAGCCCCAGCATTTT.